This T cell receptor beta chain was obtained from a study of monozygotic twins with cystic fibrosis (dated by TCRdb to the early 2020s). For context, the study as a whole: Barcoded libraries were prepared with roughly 15 PCR cycles from about 3.2 micrograms of fragmented DNA. To gauge how much genetics shapes V and J gene usage, the researchers compared TCR beta repertoires both within and across 16 monozygotic twin pairs who have cystic fibrosis. The cohort included ten female and six male twin pairs, mostly children and adolescents, aged about 2.0 to 40 years with a median of roughly 10 years. On the day of blood sampling, twins were ranked among 980 or so cohort participants for weight-for-height and for FEVPerc (FEV1 disease centile). Data for three of the twin pairs had already been reported earlier in a different context.

Summary of the overall study and its limitations: No association turned up between shared CDR3 numbers and age, concordance or disease severity, and the cohort was small. Sharing of nucleotide-identical clonotypes was significantly greater within monozygotic CF twin pairs than between unrelated CF individuals (P = 0.000026, Mann-Whitney). V gene usage was most similar to the co-twin for 13 of 16 pairs, and J usage for 8 of 16 pairs, suggesting genetic constraints. Simpson clonality tended to be low (median around 0.0095), which suggests a naive-dominated repertoire, although clonality was higher in the most severely affected patients.

Following the manufacturer's instructions, TCR beta CDR3 regions were amplified by multiplex PCR with the immunoSEQ immune profiling system. An Illumina NextSeq system was used to carry out the sequencing. Per the original workflow: Sequence data were processed on the immunoSEQ Analyzer platform, and clonality was computed as the square root of Simpson's index of productive rearrangements. Similarity in V and J usage was quantified by Jensen-Shannon distance, and CDR3 generation probabilities were calculated with OLGA. Shared CDR3 sequences were searched in the immuneACCESS database (August 2020) and in VDJdb (December 2020). The table comes from immuneACCESS by way of TCRdb, which keeps in-frame sequences with V and J called. Part of the clones is missing from these tables; in studies checked, under half for an unresolved V gene and the rest for unknown reasons. The DNA was the basis for D and trimming; V, J and clone size are from that table. The sample table shows 29,000 or so clones, and 85% are seen once. The ten largest clones capture 0.8% to 1% of the sample.

Details on this clone: What this receptor recognizes is not known. Base qualities are not recorded, but no much larger clone differs from it by a single base.

As encoded in the germline V gene, CDR1 is MGHRA while CDR2 is YSYEKL. The CDR3, cysteine through phenylalanine, is 17 amino acids long. Of the read, only the CDR3 DNA is kept; its 51 bases are in frame from base 1. Deletion took 0 bases off V and 0 bases off J, with a span of 9 bases between the germline ends. The twin pairs came from the European Cystic Fibrosis Twin and Sibling Study Cohort, which recruited patients from 150 to 200 CF clinics across 14 European countries. Zygosity and CFTR genotype were verified in-house, with zygosity tested by multiplex PCR of nine short tandem repeat loci. Peripheral blood was taken from each twin, and clinical parameters were recorded on the day of blood sampling. Phenol/chloroform extraction was used to isolate genomic DNA from peripheral blood cells, and the DNA was then kept in TE buffer at 4 degrees C.

The TCR comes from a girl under 10 years old with cystic fibrosis. Sequenced input: blood. This receptor chain uses TRBV4-1 and TRBJ2-6; the D gene cannot be resolved reliably. DNA sequence: TGCGCCAGCAGCCAAGATGGTCCAGTCTCTGGGGCCAACGTCCTGACTTTC. Its translation reads: CASSQDGPVSGANVLTF.